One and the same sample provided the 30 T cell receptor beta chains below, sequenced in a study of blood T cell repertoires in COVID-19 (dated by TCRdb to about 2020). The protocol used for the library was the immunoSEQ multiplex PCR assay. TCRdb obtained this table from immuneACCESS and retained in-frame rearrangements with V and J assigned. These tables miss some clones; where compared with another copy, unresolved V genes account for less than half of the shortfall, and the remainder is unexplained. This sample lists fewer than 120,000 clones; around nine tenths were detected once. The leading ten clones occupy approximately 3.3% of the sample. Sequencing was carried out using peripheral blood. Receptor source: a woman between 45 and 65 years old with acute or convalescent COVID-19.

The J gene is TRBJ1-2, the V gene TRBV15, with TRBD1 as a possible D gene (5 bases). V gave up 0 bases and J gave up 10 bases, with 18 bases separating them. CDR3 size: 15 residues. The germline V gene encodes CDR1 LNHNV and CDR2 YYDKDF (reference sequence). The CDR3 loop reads CATSRDLGDSDDYTF. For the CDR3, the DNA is TGTGCCACCAGCAGAGATTTGGGGGACTCGGACGACTACACCTTC.

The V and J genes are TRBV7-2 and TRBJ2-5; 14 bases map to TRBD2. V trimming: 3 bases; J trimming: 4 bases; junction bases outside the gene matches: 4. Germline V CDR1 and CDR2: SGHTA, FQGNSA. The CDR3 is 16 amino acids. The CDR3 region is CASSFGLAGGGETQYF. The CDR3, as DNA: TGTGCCAGCAGCTTCGGACTAGCGGGAGGAGGAGAGACCCAGTACTTC.

CDR3 region: CATSGVTSGSYNEQFF. The CDR3 nucleotides read TGTGCCACCAGCGGAGTAACTAGCGGCTCCTACAATGAGCAGTTCTTC. This sequence joins TRBV15 and TRBJ2-1, with 8 bases aligning to TRBD2. Trimming at V came to 5 bases and at J to 0 bases, leaving 6 bases not matched to a gene. This CDR3 spans 16 amino acids. Germline assignment: CDR1 LNHNV and CDR2 YYDKDF (reference sequence).

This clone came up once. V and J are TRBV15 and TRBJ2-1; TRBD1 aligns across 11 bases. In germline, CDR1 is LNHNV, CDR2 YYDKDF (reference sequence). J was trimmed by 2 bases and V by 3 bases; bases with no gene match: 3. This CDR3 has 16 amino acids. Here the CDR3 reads CATSSAGQGAYNEQFF. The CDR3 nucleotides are TGTGCCACCAGCAGCGCGGGACAGGGGGCCTACAATGAGCAGTTCTTC.

CDR3: CASSQDRVVQFF. The CDR3 DNA is TGTGCCAGCAGCCAAGACAGGGTAGTTCAGTTTTTT. V usage is TRBV11-2 and J usage is TRBJ2-2; 7 positions agree with TRBD1. The junction had 10 bases not matched to a gene; V was cut back by 5 bases and J by 16 bases. This CDR3 has 12 amino acids. Per the germline V gene, CDR1 is SGHAT and CDR2 is FQNNGV.

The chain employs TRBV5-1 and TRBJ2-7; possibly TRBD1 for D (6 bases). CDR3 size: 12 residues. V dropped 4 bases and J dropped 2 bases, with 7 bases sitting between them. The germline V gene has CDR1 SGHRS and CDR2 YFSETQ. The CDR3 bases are TGCGCCAGCAGCGGGACAACCTACGAGCAGTACTTC. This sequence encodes CASSGTTYEQYF.

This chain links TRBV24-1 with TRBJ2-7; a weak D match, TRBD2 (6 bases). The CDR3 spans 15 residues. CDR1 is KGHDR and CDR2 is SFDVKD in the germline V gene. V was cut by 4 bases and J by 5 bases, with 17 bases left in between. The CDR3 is CATSDPGVGRNEQYF. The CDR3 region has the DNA TGTGCCACCAGTGACCCGGGAGTTGGTAGGAACGAGCAGTACTTC.

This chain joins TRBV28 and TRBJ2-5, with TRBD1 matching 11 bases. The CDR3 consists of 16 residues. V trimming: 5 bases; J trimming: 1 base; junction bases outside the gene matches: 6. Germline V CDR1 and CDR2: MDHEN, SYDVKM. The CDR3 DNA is TGTGCCAGCAGTCGCCCCGGGACAGGGGGCCAAGAGACCCAGTACTTC. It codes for CASSRPGTGGQETQYF.

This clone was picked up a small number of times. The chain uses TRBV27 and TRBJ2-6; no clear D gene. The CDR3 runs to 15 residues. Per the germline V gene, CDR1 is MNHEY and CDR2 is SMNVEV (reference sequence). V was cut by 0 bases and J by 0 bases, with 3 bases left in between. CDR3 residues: CASSLSASGANVLTF. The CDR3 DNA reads TGTGCCAGCAGTTTATCAGCCTCTGGGGCCAACGTCCTGACTTTC. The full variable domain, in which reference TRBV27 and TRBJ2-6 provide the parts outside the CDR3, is EAQVTQNPRYLITVTGKKLTVTCSQNMNHEYMSWYRQDPGLGLRQIYYSMNVEVTDKGDVPEGYKVSRKEKRNFPLILESPSPNQTSLYFCASSLSASGANVLTFGAGSRLTVL.

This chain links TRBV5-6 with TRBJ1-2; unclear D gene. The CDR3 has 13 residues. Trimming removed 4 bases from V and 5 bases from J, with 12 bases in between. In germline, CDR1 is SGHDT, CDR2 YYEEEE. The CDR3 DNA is TGTGCCAGCAGCGCTGGCGCGACTTATGGCTACACCTTC. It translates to CASSAGATYGYTF.

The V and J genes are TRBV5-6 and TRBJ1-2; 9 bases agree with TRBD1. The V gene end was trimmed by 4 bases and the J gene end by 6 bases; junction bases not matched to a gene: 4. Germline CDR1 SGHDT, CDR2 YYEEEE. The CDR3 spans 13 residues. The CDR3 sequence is CASSLYRGHGYTF. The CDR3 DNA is TGTGCCAGCAGCCTTTACAGGGGGCATGGCTACACCTTC. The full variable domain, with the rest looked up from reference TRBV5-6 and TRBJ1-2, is DAGVTQSPTHLIKTRGQQVTLRCSPKSGHDTVSWYQQALGQGPQFIFQYYEEEERQRGNFPDRFSGHQFPNYSSELNVNALLLGDSALYLCASSLYRGHGYTFGSGTRLTVV.

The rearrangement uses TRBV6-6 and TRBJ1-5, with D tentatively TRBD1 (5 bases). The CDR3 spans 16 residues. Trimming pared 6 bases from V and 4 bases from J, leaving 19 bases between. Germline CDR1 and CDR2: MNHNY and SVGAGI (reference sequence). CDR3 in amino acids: CASSTPGLGENQPQHF. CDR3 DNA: TGTGCCAGCAGCACTCCGGGACTCGGGGAGAATCAGCCCCAGCATTTT.

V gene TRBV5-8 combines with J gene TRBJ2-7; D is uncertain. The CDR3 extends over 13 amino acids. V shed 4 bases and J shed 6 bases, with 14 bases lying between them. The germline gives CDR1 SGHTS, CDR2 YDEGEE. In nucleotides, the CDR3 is TGTGCCAGCAGCCGCGGCCTCGCAACCGAGCAGTACTTC. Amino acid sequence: CASSRGLATEQYF.

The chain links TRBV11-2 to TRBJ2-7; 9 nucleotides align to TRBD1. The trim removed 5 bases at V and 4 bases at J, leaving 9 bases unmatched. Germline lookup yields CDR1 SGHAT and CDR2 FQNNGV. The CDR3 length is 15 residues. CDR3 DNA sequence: TGTGCCAGCAGCCCCCCCGGACAGGGGCGTTACGAGCAGTACTTC. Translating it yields CASSPPGQGRYEQYF.

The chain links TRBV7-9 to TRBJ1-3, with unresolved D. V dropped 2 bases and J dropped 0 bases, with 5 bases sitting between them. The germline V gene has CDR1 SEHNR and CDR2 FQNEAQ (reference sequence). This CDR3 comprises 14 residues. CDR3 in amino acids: CASSLTVSGNTIYF. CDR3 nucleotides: TGTGCCAGCAGCTTAACGGTCTCTGGAAACACCATATATTTT.

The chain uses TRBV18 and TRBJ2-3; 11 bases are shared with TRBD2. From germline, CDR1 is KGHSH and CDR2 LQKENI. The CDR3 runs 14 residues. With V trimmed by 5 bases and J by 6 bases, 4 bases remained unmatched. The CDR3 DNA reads TGTGCCAGCTCAACTAGCGGGAGTGGGGATACGCAGTATTTT. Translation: CASSTSGSGDTQYF.

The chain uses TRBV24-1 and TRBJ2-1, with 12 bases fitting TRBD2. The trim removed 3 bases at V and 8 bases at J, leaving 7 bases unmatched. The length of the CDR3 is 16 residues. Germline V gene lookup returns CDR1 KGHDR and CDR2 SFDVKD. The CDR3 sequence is CATSDVTSGRSYEQFF. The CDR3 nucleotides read TGTGCCACCAGTGATGTGACTAGCGGGAGATCCTATGAGCAGTTCTTC.

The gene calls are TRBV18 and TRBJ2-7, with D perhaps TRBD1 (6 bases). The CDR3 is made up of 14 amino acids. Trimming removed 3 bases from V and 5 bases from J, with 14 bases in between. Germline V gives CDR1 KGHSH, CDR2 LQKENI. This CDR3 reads CASSPLGQLDEQYF. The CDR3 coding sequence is TGTGCCAGCTCACCCCTCGGACAGTTAGACGAGCAGTACTTC.

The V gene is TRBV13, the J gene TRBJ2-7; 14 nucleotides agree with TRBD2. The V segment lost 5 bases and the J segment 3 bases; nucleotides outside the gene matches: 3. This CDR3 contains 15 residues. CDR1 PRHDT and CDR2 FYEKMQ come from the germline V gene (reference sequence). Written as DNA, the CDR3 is TGTGCCAGCAGCCAAGGACTAGCGGGAGGCTACGAGCAGTACTTC. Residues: CASSQGLAGGYEQYF.

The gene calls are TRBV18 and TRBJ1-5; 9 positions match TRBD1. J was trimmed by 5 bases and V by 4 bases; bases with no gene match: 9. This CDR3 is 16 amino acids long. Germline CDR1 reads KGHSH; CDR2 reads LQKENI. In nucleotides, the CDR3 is TGTGCCAGCTCACAACTGGGACAGGGAGGTCATCAGCCCCAGCATTTT. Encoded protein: CASSQLGQGGHQPQHF.

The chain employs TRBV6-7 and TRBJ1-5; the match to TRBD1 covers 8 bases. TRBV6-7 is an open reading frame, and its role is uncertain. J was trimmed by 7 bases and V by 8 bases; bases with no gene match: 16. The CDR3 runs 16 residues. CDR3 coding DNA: TGTGCCAGCGGCTCTACGGCAGCAGGGGGCCCCCAGCCCCAGCATTTT. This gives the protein CASGSTAAGGPQPQHF.

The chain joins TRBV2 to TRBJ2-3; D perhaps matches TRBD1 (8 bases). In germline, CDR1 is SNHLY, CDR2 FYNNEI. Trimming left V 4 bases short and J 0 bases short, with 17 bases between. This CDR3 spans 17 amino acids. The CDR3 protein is CASSGGQGGSSTDTQYF. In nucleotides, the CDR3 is TGTGCCAGCAGTGGAGGACAGGGAGGGAGCAGCACAGATACGCAGTATTTT.

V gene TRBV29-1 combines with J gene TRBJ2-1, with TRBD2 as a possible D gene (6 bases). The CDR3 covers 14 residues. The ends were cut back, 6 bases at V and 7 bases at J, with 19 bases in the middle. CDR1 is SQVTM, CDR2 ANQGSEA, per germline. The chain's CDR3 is CSVRRELVGNEQFF. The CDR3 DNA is TGCAGCGTCCGTCGGGAGCTTGTGGGTAATGAGCAGTTCTTC.

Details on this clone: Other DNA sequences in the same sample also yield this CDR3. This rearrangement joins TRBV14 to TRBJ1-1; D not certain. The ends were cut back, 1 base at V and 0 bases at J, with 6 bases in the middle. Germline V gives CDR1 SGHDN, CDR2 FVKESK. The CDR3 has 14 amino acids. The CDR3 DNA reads TGTGCCAGCAGCCAAGCAGGCATGAACACTGAAGCTTTCTTT. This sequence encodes CASSQAGMNTEAFF.

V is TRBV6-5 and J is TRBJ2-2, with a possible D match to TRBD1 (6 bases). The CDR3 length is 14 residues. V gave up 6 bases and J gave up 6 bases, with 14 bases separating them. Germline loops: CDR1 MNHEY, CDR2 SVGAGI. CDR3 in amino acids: CASSRQVEAGELFF. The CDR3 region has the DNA TGTGCCAGCAGCCGACAGGTTGAGGCCGGGGAGCTGTTTTTT.

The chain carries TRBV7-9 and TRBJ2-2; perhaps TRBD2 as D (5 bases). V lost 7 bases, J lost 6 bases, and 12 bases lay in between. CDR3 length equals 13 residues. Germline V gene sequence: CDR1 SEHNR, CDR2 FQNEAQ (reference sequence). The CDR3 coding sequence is TGTGCCAGCAAAGACGCCGGGGCCGGGGAGCTGTTTTTT. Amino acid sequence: CASKDAGAGELFF.

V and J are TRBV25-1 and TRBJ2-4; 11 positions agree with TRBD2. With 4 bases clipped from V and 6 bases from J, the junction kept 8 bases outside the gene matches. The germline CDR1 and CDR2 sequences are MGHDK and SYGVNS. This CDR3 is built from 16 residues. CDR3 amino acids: CASSVSGRAGGNIQYF. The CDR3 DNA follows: TGTGCCAGCAGTGTTAGCGGGAGGGCCGGGGGAAACATTCAGTACTTC.

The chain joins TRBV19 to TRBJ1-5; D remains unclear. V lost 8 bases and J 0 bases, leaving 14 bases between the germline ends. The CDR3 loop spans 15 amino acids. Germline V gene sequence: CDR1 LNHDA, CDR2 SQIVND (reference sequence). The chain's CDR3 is CASCSWSDSNQPQHF. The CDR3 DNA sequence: TGTGCCAGTTGCTCTTGGTCAGATAGCAATCAGCCCCAGCATTTT.

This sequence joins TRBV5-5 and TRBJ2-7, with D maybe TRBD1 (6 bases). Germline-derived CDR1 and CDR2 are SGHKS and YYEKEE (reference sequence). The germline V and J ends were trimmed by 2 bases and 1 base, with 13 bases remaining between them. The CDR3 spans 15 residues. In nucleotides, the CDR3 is TGTGCCAGCAGCTTTTTTCAGGGGCCTTCCTACGAGCAGTACTTC. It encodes CASSFFQGPSYEQYF.

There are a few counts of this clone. The CDR3 region is CASSPSGQKTQYF. The CDR3 nucleotides are TGTGCCAGCTCACCAAGCGGCCAGAAAACCCAGTACTTC. The rearrangement joins TRBV18 to TRBJ2-5; a weak D match, TRBD2 (5 bases). The CDR3 loop spans 13 amino acids. Germline CDR1 KGHSH, CDR2 LQKENI. V lost 2 bases and J 8 bases, leaving 12 bases between the germline ends. Filled out from reference TRBV18 and TRBJ2-5, the complete variable domain reads NAGVMQNPRHLVRRRGQEARLRCSPMKGHSHVYWYRQLPEEGLKFMVYLQKENIIDESGMPKERFSAEFPKEGPSILRIQQVVRGDSAAYFCASSPSGQKTQYFGPGTRLLVL.